Below, one T cell receptor beta chain is given with its context. What it recognizes is unknown. These data come from a study of beta chain features in type 1 diabetes. The CDR3 runs 12 residues. Of the isolated RNA, all was reverse transcribed, and so the sequenced material was expressed TCRB transcripts. Clones were sequenced by immunoSEQ multiplex PCR, and TCRdb holds only the in-frame ones, with some missing. Of roughly 730,000 clones listed, about an eighth are singletons. Overall study findings and caveats: People with Type 1 diabetes carried modestly yet significantly shorter TCRB CDR3s in all four CD4+ subsets.

The chain carries TRBV21-1 and TRBJ2-3. TRBV21-1 is designated a pseudogene. This sequence was found in a man between 18 and 35 years old with type 1 diabetes. Sequencing was performed on naive CD4+ T cells from blood. CDR3 in amino acids: CASSKGADTQYF. The CDR3, as DNA: TGTGCCAGCAGCAAAGGTGCAGATACGCAGTATTTT.